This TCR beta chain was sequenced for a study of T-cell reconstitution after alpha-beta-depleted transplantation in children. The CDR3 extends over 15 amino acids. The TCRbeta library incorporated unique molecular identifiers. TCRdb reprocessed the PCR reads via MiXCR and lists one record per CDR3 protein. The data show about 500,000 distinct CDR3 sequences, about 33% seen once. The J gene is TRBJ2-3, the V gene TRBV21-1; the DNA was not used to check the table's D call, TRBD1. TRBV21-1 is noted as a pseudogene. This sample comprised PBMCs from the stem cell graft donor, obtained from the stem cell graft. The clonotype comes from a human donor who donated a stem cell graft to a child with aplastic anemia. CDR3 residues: CASSKADRGTDTQYF. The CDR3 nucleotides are TGTGCCAGCAGCAAAGCAGACAGGGGCACAGATACGCAGTATTTT.